This TCR beta chain was profiled in a study of blood T cell repertoires in COVID-19. The repertoire was sequenced with immunoSEQ multiplex PCR; TCRdb's copy has only in-frame clones and lacks some. The sample lists roughly 100,000 clones, approximately 86% seen once, with about 5.7% in the top ten. Seattle enrolled patients during active infection and tracked them longitudinally. This clone was seen only once. This sequence was found in a woman between 50 and 59 years old with COVID-19, enrolled during active disease. The sequenced sample was peripheral blood.

The DNA for the CDR3 is TGTGCCAGCAGCCCCTTTAGTGATACGCAGTATTTT. Amino acid sequence: CASSPFSDTQYF. The chain has TRBV13 and TRBJ2-3; D not certain. The CDR3 totals 12 residues. Germline V CDR1 and CDR2: PRHDT, FYEKMQ (reference sequence). V lost 5 bases, J lost 6 bases, and 9 bases lay in between.